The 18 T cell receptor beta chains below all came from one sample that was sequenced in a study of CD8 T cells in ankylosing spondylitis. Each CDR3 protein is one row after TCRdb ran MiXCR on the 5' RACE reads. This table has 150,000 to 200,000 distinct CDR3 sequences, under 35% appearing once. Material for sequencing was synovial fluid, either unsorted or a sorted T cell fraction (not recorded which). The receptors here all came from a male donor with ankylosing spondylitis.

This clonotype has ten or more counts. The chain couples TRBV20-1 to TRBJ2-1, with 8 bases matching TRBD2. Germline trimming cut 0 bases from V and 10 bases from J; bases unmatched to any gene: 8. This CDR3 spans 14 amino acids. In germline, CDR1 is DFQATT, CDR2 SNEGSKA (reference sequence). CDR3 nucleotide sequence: TGCAGTGCTAGAGATCAAATTAGCGGGACCGAGCAGTTCTTC. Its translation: CSARDQISGTEQFF.

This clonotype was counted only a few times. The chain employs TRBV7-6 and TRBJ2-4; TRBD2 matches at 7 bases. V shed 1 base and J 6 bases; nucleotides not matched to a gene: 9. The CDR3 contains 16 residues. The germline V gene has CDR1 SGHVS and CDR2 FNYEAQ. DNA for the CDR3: TGTGCCAGCAGCTTAGGAGCGGGGCTCCCCCTAAACATTCAGTACTTC. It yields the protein CASSLGAGLPLNIQYF.

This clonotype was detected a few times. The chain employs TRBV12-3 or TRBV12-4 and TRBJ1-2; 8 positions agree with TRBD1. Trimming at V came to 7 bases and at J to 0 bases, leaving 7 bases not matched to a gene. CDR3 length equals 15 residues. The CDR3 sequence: CASTGQGLANYGYTF. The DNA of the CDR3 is TGTGCCAGCACCGGACAGGGTCTAGCTAACTATGGCTACACCTTC.

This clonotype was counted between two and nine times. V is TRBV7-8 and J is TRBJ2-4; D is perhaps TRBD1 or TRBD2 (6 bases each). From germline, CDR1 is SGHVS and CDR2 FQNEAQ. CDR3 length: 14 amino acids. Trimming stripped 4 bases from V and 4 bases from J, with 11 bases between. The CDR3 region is CASSSGAWKNIQYF. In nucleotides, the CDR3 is TGTGCCAGCAGCTCGGGGGCTTGGAAAAACATTCAGTACTTC.

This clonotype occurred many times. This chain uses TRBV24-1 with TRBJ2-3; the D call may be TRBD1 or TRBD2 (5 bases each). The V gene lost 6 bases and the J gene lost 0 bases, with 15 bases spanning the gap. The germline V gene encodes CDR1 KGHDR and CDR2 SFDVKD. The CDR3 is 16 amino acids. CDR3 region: CATSQGADLSTDTQYF. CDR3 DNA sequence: TGTGCCACCAGTCAGGGAGCGGATTTAAGCACAGATACGCAGTATTTT.

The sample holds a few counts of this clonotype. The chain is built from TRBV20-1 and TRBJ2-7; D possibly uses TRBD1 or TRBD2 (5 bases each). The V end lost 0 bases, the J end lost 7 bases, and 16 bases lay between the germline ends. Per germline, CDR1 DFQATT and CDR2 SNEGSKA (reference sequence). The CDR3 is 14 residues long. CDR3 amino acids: CSARELRGDGEQYF. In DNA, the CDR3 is TGCAGTGCTAGAGAGTTGAGGGGAGACGGGGAGCAGTACTTC.

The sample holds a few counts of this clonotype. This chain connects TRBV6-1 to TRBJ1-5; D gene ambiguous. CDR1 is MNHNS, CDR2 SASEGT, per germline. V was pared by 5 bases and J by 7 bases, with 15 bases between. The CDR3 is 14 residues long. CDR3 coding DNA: TGTGCCAGCAGTCCGGACGGCCCTCGGCAGCCCCAGCATTTT. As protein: CASSPDGPRQPQHF.

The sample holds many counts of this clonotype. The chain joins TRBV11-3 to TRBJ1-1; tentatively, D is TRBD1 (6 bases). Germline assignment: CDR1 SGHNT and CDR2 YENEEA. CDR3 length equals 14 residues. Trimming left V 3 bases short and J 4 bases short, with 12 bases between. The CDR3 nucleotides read TGTGCCAGCAGCTTTTTGCAGGGGATCACTGAAGCTTTCTTT. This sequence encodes CASSFLQGITEAFF.

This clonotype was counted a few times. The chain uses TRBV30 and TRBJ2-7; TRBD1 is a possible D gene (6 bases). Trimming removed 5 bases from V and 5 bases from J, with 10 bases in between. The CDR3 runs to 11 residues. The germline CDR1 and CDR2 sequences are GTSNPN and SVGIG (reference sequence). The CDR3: CAWERGNEQYF. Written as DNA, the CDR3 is TGTGCCTGGGAGAGGGGGAACGAGCAGTACTTC.

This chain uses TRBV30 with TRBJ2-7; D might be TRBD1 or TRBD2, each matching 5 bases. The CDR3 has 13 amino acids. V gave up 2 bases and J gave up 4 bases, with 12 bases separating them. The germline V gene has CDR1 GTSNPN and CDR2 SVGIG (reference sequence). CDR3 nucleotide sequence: TGTGCCTGGAGTTCGGGGCAGTTGTACGAGCAGTACTTC. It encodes CAWSSGQLYEQYF.

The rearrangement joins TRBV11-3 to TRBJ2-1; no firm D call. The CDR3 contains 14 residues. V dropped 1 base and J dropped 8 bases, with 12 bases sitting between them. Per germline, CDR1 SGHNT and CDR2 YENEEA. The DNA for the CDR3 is TGTGCCAGCAGCTTAGGTGGCGATTGGGATGAGCAGTTCTTC. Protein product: CASSLGGDWDEQFF.

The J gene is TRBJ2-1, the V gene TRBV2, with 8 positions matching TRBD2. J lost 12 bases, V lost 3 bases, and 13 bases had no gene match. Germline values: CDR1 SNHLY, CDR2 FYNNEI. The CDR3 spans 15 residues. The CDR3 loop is CASSESSGGSYRQFF. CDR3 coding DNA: TGTGCCAGCAGTGAGTCAAGCGGGGGTTCGTATCGGCAGTTCTTC.

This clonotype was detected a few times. In nucleotides, the CDR3 is TGTGCCAGCAGTTTGCACCTTACATCCGGGGAGCTGTTTTTT. This codes for CASSLHLTSGELFF. The chain links TRBV12-3 or TRBV12-4 to TRBJ2-2; D is unclear. The CDR3 is made up of 14 amino acids. Between the trimmed V and J ends, which lost 3 bases and 6 bases, there was a span of 11 bases.

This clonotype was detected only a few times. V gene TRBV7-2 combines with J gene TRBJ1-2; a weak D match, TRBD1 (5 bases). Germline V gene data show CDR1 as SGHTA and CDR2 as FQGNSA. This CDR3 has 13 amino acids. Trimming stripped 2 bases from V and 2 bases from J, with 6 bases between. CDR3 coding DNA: TGTGCCAGCAGCTTACCAGGGAACTATGGCTACACCTTC. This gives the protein CASSLPGNYGYTF.

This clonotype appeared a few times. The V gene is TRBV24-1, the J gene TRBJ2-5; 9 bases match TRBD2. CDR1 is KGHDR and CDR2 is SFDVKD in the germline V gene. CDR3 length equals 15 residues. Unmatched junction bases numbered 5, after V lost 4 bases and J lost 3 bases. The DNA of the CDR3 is TGTGCCACCAGTGACTCGGGACTAGCAGAAGAGACCCAGTACTTC. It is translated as CATSDSGLAEETQYF.

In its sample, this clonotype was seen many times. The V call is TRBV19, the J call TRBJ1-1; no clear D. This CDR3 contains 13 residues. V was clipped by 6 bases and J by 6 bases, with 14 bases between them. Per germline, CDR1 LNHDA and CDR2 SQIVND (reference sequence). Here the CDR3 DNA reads TGTGCCAGTAGGGATACCTGGTTTTCTGAAGCTTTCTTT. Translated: CASRDTWFSEAFF.

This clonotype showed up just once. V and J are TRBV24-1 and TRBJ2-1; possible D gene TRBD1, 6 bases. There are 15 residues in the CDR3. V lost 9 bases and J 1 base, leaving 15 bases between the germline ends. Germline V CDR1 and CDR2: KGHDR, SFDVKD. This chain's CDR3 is CATGVNRVSYNEQFF. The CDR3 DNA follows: TGTGCCACCGGCGTGAACAGGGTTTCCTACAATGAGCAGTTCTTC.

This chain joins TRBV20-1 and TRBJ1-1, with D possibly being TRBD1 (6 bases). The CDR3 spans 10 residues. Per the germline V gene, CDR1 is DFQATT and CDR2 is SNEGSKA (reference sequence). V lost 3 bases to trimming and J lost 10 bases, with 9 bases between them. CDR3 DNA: TGCAGTGCTAGTGCCAGGGGAGCTTTCTTT. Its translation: CSASARGAFF.